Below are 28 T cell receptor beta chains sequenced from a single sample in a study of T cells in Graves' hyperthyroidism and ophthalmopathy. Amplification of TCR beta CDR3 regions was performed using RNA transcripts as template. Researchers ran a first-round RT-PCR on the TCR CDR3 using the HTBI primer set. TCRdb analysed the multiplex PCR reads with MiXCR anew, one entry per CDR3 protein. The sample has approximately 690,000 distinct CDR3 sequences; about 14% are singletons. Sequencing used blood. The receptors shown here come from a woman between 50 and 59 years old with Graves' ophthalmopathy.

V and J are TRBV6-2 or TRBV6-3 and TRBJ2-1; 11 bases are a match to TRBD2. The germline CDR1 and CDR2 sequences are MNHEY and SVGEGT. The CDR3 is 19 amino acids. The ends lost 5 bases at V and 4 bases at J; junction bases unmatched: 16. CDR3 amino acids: CASSGRLWGLAGGYNEQFF. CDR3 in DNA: TGTGCCAGCAGTGGGCGACTGTGGGGTCTAGCGGGGGGTTACAATGAGCAGTTCTTC.

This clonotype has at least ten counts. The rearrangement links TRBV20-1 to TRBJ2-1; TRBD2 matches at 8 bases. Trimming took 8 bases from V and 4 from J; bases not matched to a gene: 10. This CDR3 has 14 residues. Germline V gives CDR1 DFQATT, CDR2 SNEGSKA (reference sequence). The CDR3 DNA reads TGCAGTCCCAGGAGGAGCGGGAGTTACAATGAGCAGTTCTTC. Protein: CSPRRSGSYNEQFF.

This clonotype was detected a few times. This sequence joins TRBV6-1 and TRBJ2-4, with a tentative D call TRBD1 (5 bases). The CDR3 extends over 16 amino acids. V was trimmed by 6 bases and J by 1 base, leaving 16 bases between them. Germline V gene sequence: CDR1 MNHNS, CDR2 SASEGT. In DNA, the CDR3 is TGTGCCAGCAGGGGTAGACAGCAGCTGGCCAAAAACATTCAGTACTTC. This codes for CASRGRQQLAKNIQYF.

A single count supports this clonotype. This CDR3 is CASRPGGLYSNQPQHF. CDR3 bases: TGTGCCAGTAGACCCGGGGGGCTATATAGCAATCAGCCCCAGCATTTT. This chain joins TRBV19 and TRBJ1-5; D may be TRBD1 (6 bases). The germline gives CDR1 LNHDA, CDR2 SQIVND (reference sequence). Between the trimmed V and J ends, which lost 6 bases and 0 bases, there was a span of 15 bases. The CDR3 length is 16 residues. Full variable domain (remainder filled in from reference TRBV19 and TRBJ1-5): DGGITQSPKYLFRKEGQNVTLSCEQNLNHDAMYWYRQDPGQGLRLIYYSQIVNDFQKGDIAEGYSVSREKKESFPLTVTSAQKNPTAFYLCASRPGGLYSNQPQHFGDGTRLSIL.

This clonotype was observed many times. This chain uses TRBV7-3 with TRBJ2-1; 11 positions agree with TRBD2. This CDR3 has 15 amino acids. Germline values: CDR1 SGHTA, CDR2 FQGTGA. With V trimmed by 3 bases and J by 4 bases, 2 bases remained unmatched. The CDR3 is CASSLSSGRYNEQFF. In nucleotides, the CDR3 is TGTGCCAGCAGCTTGTCTAGCGGGAGGTACAATGAGCAGTTCTTC.

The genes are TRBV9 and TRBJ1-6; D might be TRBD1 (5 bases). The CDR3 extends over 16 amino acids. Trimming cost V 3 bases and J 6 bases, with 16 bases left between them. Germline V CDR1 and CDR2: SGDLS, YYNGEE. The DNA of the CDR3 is TGTGCCAGCAGCGCAGCCTCCAGGGCCAGTAATTCACCCCTCCACTTT. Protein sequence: CASSAASRASNSPLHF.

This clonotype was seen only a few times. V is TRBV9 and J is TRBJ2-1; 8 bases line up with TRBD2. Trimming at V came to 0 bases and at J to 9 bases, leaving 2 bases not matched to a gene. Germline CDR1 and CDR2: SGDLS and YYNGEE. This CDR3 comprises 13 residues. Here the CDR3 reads CASSVGSGAEQFF. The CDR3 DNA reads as TGTGCCAGCAGCGTAGGTAGCGGGGCTGAGCAGTTCTTC. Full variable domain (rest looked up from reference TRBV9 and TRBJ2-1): DSGVTQTPKHLITATGQRVTLRCSPRSGDLSVYWYQQSLDQGLQFLIQYYNGEERAKGNILERFSAQQFPDLHSELNLSSLELGDSALYFCASSVGSGAEQFFGPGTRLTVL.

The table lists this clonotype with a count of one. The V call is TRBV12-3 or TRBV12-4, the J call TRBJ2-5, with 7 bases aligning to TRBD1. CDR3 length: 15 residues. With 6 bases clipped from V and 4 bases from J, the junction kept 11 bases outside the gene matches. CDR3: CASSAQDRVRETQYF. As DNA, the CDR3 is TGTGCCAGCAGCGCCCAAGACAGGGTCAGAGAGACCCAGTACTTC.

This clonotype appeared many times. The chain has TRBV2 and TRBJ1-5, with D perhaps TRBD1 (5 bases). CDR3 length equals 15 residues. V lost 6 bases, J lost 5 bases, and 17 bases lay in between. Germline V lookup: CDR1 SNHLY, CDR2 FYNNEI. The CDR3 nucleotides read TGTGCCAGCAGACGGGCAGACAGTACTTATCAGCCCCAGCATTTT. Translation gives CASRRADSTYQPQHF.

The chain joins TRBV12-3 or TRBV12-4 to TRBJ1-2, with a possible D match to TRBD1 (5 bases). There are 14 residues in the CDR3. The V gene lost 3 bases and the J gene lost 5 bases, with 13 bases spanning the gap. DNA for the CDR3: TGTGCCAGCAGTTTTGGGACCGCTCGTTATGGCTACACCTTC. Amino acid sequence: CASSFGTARYGYTF.

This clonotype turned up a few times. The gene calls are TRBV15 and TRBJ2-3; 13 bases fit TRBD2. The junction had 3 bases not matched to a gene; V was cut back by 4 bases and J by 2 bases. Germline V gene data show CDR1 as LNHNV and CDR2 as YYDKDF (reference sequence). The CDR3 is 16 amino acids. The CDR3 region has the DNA TGTGCCACCAGCACAGGGACTAGCGGGAACACAGATACGCAGTATTTT. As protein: CATSTGTSGNTDTQYF.

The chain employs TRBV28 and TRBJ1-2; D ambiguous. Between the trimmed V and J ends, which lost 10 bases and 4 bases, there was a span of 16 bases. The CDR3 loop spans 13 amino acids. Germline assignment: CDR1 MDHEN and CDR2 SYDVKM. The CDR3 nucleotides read TGTGCCATATCGTTCGGGGTTGTCTATGGCTACACCTTC. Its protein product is CAISFGVVYGYTF.

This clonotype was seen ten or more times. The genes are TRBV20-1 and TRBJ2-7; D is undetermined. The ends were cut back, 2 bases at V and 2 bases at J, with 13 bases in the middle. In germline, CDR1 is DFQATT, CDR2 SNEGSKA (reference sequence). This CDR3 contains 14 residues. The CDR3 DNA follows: TGCAGTGCTAGACCCCCAAGCCACACCTACGAGCAGTACTTC. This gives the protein CSARPPSHTYEQYF.

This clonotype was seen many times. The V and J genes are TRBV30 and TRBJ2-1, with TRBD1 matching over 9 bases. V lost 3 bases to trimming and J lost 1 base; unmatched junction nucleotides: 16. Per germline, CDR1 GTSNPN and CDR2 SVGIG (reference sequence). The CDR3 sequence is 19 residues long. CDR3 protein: CAWSGGQGLAGKSYNEQFF. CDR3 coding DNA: TGTGCCTGGAGCGGGGGACAGGGATTAGCGGGCAAATCCTACAATGAGCAGTTCTTC.

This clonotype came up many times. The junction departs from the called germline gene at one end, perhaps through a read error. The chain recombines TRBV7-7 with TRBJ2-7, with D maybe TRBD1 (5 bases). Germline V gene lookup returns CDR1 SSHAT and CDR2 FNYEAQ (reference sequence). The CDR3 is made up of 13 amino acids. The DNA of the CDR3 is TGTGCTAGCAGCGCTTTCAGGGAAGGCGAGCAGTACTTC. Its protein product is CASSAFREGEQYF.

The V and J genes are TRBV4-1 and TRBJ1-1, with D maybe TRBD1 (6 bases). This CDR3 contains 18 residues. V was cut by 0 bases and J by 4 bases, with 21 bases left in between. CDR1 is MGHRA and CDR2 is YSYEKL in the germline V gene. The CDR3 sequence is CASSQDLGGREVRTEAFF. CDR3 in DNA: TGCGCCAGCAGCCAAGATCTCGGGGGGCGCGAGGTTCGCACTGAAGCTTTCTTT.

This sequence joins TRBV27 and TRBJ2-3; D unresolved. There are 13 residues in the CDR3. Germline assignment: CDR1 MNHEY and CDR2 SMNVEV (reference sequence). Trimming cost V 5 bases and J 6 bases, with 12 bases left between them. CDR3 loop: CASSRRRSDTQYF. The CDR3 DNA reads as TGTGCCAGCAGTCGCCGCAGGAGCGATACGCAGTATTTT.

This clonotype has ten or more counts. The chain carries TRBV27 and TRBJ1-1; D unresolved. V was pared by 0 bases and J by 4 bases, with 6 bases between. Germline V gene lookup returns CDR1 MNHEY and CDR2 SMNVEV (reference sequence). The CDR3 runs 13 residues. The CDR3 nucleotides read TGTGCCAGCAGTTTATCTCCCAGCACTGAAGCTTTCTTT. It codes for CASSLSPSTEAFF.

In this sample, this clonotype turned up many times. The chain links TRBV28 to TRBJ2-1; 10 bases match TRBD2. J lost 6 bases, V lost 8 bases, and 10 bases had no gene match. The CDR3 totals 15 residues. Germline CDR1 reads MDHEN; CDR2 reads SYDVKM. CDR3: CASGEAGGPVNEQFF. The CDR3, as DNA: TGTGCCAGCGGGGAAGCGGGAGGGCCTGTCAATGAGCAGTTCTTC. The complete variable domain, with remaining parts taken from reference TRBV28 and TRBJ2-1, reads DVKVTQSSRYLVKRTGEKVFLECVQDMDHENMFWYRQDPGLGLRLIYFSYDVKMKEKGDIPEGYSVSREKKERFSLILESASTNQTSMYLCASGEAGGPVNEQFFGPGTRLTVL.

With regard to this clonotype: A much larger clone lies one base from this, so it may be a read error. As DNA, the CDR3 is TGCAGTGCTACCTTCCACCAGGGTGGGTCCTACAATGAGCAGTTCTTC. This gives the protein CSATFHQGGSYNEQFF. V is TRBV20-1 and J is TRBJ2-1; possibly TRBD1 for D (5 bases). V was trimmed by 4 bases and J by 1 base, leaving 17 bases between them. The CDR3 loop spans 16 amino acids. Looked up from germline, CDR1 is DFQATT and CDR2 is SNEGSKA (reference sequence).

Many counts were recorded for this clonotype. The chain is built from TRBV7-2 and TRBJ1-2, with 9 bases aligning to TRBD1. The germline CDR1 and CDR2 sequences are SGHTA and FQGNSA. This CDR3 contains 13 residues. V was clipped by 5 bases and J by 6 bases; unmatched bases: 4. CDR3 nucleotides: TGTGCCAGCAGCCAACAGGGGGCCCATGGCTACACCTTC. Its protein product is CASSQQGAHGYTF.

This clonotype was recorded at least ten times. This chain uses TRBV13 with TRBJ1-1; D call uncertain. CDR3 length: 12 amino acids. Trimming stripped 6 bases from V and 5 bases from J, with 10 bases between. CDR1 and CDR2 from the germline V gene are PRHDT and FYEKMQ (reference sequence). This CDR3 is CASRLGGTEAFF. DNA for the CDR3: TGTGCCAGCAGGCTGGGAGGAACTGAAGCTTTCTTT.

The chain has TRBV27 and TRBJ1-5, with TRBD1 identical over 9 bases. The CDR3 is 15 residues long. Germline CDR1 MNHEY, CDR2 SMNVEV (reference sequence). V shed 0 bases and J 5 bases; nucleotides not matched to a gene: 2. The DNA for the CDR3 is TGTGCCAGCAGTTTATCCGGGACAGGGCATCAGCCCCAGCATTTT. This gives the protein CASSLSGTGHQPQHF.

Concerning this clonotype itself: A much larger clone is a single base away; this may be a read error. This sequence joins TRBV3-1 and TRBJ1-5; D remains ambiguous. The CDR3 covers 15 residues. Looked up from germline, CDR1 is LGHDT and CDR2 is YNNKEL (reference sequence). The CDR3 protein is CASSQEAVSSQPQHF. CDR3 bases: TGTGCCAGCAGCCAAGAGGCGGTGAGCAGTCAGCCCCAGCATTTT.

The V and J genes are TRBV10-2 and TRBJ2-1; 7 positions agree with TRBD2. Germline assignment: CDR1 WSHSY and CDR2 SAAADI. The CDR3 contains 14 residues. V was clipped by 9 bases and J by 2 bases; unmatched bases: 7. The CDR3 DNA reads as TGCGCCAGTACCTGGCGGGAGACCTACAATGAGCAGTTCTTC. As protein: CASTWRETYNEQFF.

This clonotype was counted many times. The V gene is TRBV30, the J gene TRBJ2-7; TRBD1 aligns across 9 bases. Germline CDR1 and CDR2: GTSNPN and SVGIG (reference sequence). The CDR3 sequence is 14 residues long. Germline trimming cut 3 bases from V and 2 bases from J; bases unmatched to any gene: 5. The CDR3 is CAWSPGQGPYEQYF. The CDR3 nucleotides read TGTGCCTGGAGCCCGGGACAGGGCCCCTACGAGCAGTACTTC. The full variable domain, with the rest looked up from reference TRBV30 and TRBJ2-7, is SQTIHQWPATLVQPVGSPLSLECTVEGTSNPNLYWYRQAAGRGLQLLFYSVGIGQISSEVPQNLSASRPQDRQFILSSKKLLLSDSGFYLCAWSPGQGPYEQYFGPGTRLTVT.

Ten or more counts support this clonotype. CDR3 sequence reads: CSASGQSANTGELFF. CDR3 nucleotides: TGCAGTGCTAGTGGACAGAGTGCGAACACCGGGGAGCTGTTTTTT. J is TRBJ2-2 and V is TRBV20-1; tentative D call: TRBD1 (6 bases). Trimming pared 3 bases from V and 0 bases from J, leaving 11 bases between. CDR1 is DFQATT, CDR2 SNEGSKA, per germline (reference sequence). CDR3 length equals 15 residues.

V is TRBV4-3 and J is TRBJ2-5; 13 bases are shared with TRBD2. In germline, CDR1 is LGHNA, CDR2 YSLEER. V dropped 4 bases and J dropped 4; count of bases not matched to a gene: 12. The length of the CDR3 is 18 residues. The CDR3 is CASSPGTSGRAFVETQYF. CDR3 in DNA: TGCGCCAGCAGCCCAGGCACTAGCGGGAGGGCATTTGTAGAGACCCAGTACTTC.